The source of this T cell receptor (beta chain) is a study of CD8+ T cells in alopecia areata. As for the study in general: Tofacitinib was taken orally by treated patients, and the dose was 5 to 10 mg twice daily.

Regarding the study as a whole: Higher clonality than in normal scalp was seen in lesional scalp, especially alopecia totalis/universalis. Scalp specimens additionally yield sequences from normal skin's resident alphabeta T cells.

Reverse transcribed after extraction, RNA yielded cDNA as the sequencing template. Clones were read by immunoSEQ multiplex PCR, and TCRdb kept only the in-frame ones, dropping some. The data contain 150,000 or so clones, around 58% of them seen just once; the ten biggest clones take up about 6%. Alopecia areata patients provided lesional scalp punch biopsies and peripheral blood. The V and J ends lost 2 bases and 1 base respectively, with 11 bases between them. The CDR3 has 15 residues. This clone was detected a few times. Its antigen is as yet unknown. Sample: CD4+ T cells sorted from blood, taken at week 0. The sequence was obtained from a human donor with alopecia areata. The chain combines TRBV23-1 with TRBJ1-1, with D tentatively TRBD1 (6 bases). TRBV23-1 is an ORF; its function is uncertain. The CDR3 nucleotides read TGCGCCAGCAGTCAAATGGACAGATCGAACACTGAAGCTTTCTTT. Protein product: CASSQMDRSNTEAFF.